The rows below give T cell receptor beta chains drawn from one sample of a study of CD8+CD57+ T cells in acquired aplastic anemia. Each CDR3 protein is one row after TCRdb ran MiXCR on the reads. The sample has approximately 57,000 distinct CDR3 sequences, 55% to 70% seen once. Sequenced material: sorted CD4+, CD8+, or CD8+CD57+ T cells (not recorded which) from PBMCs. These receptors came from a human donor with aplastic anemia. The CDR3 runs from the conserved cysteine through the conserved F or W. A D gene is named only where the DNA matches it firmly. Only some rows state a clone size, as once, few, many or a class for expanded clones.

d_call j_call v_call clone_size cdr3_nt cdr3_aa
TRBD2 TRBJ2-7 TRBV15 . TGTGCCACCAGCAGAGATCGGGCGGGGGGGTTGTACGAGCAGTACTTC CATSRDRAGGLYEQYF
TRBD1 TRBJ2-7 TRBV5-4 . TGTGCCAGCAGCTTGGGCGGTCTGGGACAGGGGGGCGAGCAGTACTTC CASSLGGLGQGGEQYF
TRBD1 TRBJ1-5 TRBV19 few TGTGCCAGTAGTACGGGACAGGTAAGGCAGCCCCAGCATTTT CASSTGQVRQPQHF
TRBD2 TRBJ2-7 TRBV19 once TGTGCCAGTCCCGCGGGGGGGGTCGAGCAGTACTTC CASPAGGVEQYF
TRBD2 TRBJ2-2 TRBV7-8 many TGTGCCAGCAGCTTTCCTAGCGGGGGAGGGAGCACCGGGGAGCTGTTTTTT CASSFPSGGGSTGELFF
. TRBJ2-7 TRBV10-2 medium-sized TGCGCCACCTTGGACAGACCCTACGAGCAGTACTTC CATLDRPYEQYF
. TRBJ1-5 TRBV19 . TGTGCCAGTAGTATCCAGGGGACGGTGGAAAATCAGCCCCAGCATTTT CASSIQGTVENQPQHF
. TRBJ1-1 TRBV14 many TGTGCCAGCAGCCAAGATCTTTTGGTAGTAGTTAACACTGAAGCTTTCTTT CASSQDLLVVVNTEAFF
. TRBJ2-7 TRBV7-9 . TGTGCCAGCAGCCGCCCCATAAGACTCGAGCAGTACTTC CASSRPIRLEQYF
. TRBJ1-1 TRBV11-1 . TGTGCCAGCAGCCCCGTGGGGCAGGGGAAACCTGAAGCTTTCTTT CASSPVGQGKPEAFF
TRBD1 TRBJ1-4 TRBV10-3 . TGTGCCATCAGTCCAGGACAGGGAGATAATGAAAAACTGTTTTTT CAISPGQGDNEKLFF
. TRBJ2-1 TRBV9 . TGTGCCAGCAGCGCTCCCCGAAAGTACAATGAGCAGTTCTTC CASSAPRKYNEQFF
. TRBJ2-7 TRBV10-3 . TGTGCCATCAGTGCACAGGTTGCCGAGCAGTACTTC CAISAQVAEQYF
. TRBJ1-2 TRBV10-3 . TGTGCCATCAGCCGGAAGGAGTATGGCTATGGCTACACCTTC CAISRKEYGYGYTF
. TRBJ1-6 TRBV6-5 . TGTGCCAGCAGTTACTCGAAGGGGGTAAAGTCACCCCTCCACTTT CASSYSKGVKSPLHF
. TRBJ2-3 TRBV7-9 many TGTGCCAGCAGCTTTAGAGACAACACAGATACGCAGTATTTT CASSFRDNTDTQYF
TRBD1 TRBJ1-2 TRBV2 . TGTGCCAGCAGGCGAACAGGGGGTGACGGCTACACCTTC CASRRTGGDGYTF
. TRBJ1-1 TRBV2 . TGTGCCAGCACTAAAGGGGGTAGCACTGAAGCTTTCTTT CASTKGGSTEAFF
TRBD1 TRBJ1-2 TRBV19 many TGTGCCAGTAGTCTCTGGACAGGGGGCAACTATGGCTACACCTTC CASSLWTGGNYGYTF
. TRBJ1-1 TRBV12-3/TRBV12-4 many TGTGCCAGCAGTTTGGGGGCAGGGGTATGGAACACTGAAGCTTTCTTT CASSLGAGVWNTEAFF
. TRBJ1-4 TRBV20-1 . TGCAGTGCTAGACAGGGCACAACTAATGAAAAACTGTTTTTT CSARQGTTNEKLFF
. TRBJ2-1 TRBV29-1 once TGCAGCGTTCCTGGGGGGGGCAGGGATGAGCAGTTCTTC CSVPGGGRDEQFF
. TRBJ2-2 TRBV28 few TGTGCCAGCACCCTAAGGGATTCGGGGGAGCTGTTTTTT CASTLRDSGELFF
. TRBJ2-7 TRBV7-3 . TGTGCCAGCAGCCCGGCGGAGTACGAGCAGTACTTC CASSPAEYEQYF
TRBD1 TRBJ1-5 TRBV24-1 . TGTGCCACCAGTGGCCATCCGGGACAGGGAGGGCCCCAGCATTTT CATSGHPGQGGPQHF
. TRBJ1-5 TRBV6-1 once TGTGCCAGCAGTGAAGGGGGGAGGGTACTGGGCAATCAGCCCCAGCATTTT CASSEGGRVLGNQPQHF
. TRBJ1-2 TRBV2 . TGTGCCAGCCGGGAGAACTATGGCTACACCTTC CASRENYGYTF
. TRBJ2-5 TRBV7-2 . TGTGCCAGCGGCAAGGGGGGCCGGGAGACCCAGTACTTC CASGKGGRETQYF
. TRBJ2-3 TRBV7-2 . TGTGCCAGCAGCCCAGACCCCCTTGATACGCAGTATTTT CASSPDPLDTQYF
. TRBJ2-1 TRBV6-1 many TGTGCCAGCAGTCCCACCGGGGATGAGCAGTTCTTC CASSPTGDEQFF
. TRBJ1-2 TRBV19 . TGTGCCAGTAGTATGGCGGAAAGGGGCTATGGCTACACCTTC CASSMAERGYGYTF
. TRBJ2-7 TRBV7-2 . TGTGCCAGCAGTATCCCACGGGGTGGCGAGCAGTACTTC CASSIPRGGEQYF
. TRBJ2-1 TRBV9 . TGTGCCAGCAGCGTAGACTCAAGGCACAATGAGCAGTTCTTC CASSVDSRHNEQFF
TRBD1 TRBJ1-2 TRBV30 . TGTGCCTGGAGTCCAGGGGGCTATGGCTACACCTTC CAWSPGGYGYTF
. TRBJ2-7 TRBV10-3 . TGTGCCATCAGTGTGCAGACAGCGGACTCCTACGAGCAGTACTTC CAISVQTADSYEQYF
. TRBJ1-6 TRBV28 many TGTGCCAGCACCTCAGCAGACTATAATTCACCCCTCCACTTT CASTSADYNSPLHF
. TRBJ1-2 TRBV29-1 few TGCAGTTACGGGCAGGGTATGGGGTATGGCTACACCTTC CSYGQGMGYGYTF
. TRBJ2-5 TRBV20-1 . TGCAGTGCTAGAGGGGGGGCGCTGACAGTAGAAGAGACCCAGTACTTC CSARGGALTVEETQYF
TRBD1 TRBJ2-5 TRBV5-4 . TGTGCCAGCAGCTTGGATCGGACAGGGGAAGAGACCCAGCACTTC CASSLDRTGEETQHF
TRBD2 TRBJ2-1 TRBV7-9 many TGTGCCAGCAGCCCCCGGACTAGCGCGAATAAACGAGGCAATGAGCAGTTCTTC CASSPRTSANKRGNEQFF
. TRBJ2-7 TRBV20-1 few TGCAGTGCCCGGGACATCCACTCCTACGAGCAGTACTTC CSARDIHSYEQYF
TRBD1 TRBJ1-2 TRBV29-1 . TGCAGCGTTGAAAGCACTAGGGGGCGAGGCTACACCTTC CSVESTRGRGYTF
. TRBJ2-5 TRBV19 . TGTGCCAGTAGTATTTCAGGTTTAGGAGAGACCCAGTACTTC CASSISGLGETQYF
. TRBJ2-7 TRBV6-5 many TGTGCCAGCAGTTATGTGGGGGACCACGAGCAGTACTTC CASSYVGDHEQYF
. TRBJ1-2 TRBV28 . TGTGCCAGCAGCCGCCCGGGGGGGATCTATGGCTACACCTTC CASSRPGGIYGYTF